This T cell receptor (beta chain) was identified during a study of cytomegalovirus exposure and HLA in healthy donors. At sampling all donors were nominally healthy, likely with unrecorded immune exposures. The PCR made use of 60 Vbeta and 13 Jbeta primers. Data came from immunoSEQ multiplex PCR; TCRdb stores just in-frame clones and leaves some out. The sample records some 150,000 clones, approximately 85% being singletons. Study findings and constraints: Among TCR sequences, most were rare, though some public TCRs appeared in many donors.

On this clone: Its antigen is undetermined.

The CDR3 runs to 14 residues. Trimming took 5 bases from V and 2 from J; bases not matched to a gene: 7. Germline V gene sequence: CDR1 GTSNPN, CDR2 SVGIG (reference sequence). J is TRBJ2-7 and V is TRBV30; 9 nucleotides align to TRBD2. This TCR derives from a woman between 18 and 29 years old in good health and CMV-seronegative. The sequenced sample consisted of PBMCs. CDR3 nucleotide sequence: TGTGCCTGGGGGTTGGCGGGAGGGCCCTACGAGCAGTACTTC. Encoded protein: CAWGLAGGPYEQYF. Drawing the rest from reference TRBV30 and TRBJ2-7, the complete variable domain is SQTIHQWPATLVQPVGSPLSLECTVEGTSNPNLYWYRQAAGRGLQLLFYSVGIGQISSEVPQNLSASRPQDRQFILSSKKLLLSDSGFYLCAWGLAGGPYEQYFGPGTRLTVT.